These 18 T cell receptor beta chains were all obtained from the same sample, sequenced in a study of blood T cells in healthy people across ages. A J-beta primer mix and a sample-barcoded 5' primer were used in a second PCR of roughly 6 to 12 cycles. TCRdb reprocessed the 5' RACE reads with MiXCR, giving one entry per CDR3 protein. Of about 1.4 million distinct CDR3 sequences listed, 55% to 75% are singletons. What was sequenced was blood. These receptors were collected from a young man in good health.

CDR3 coding DNA: TGTGCCAGCAGGGACAGTTCGACCTACTACGAGCAGTACTTC. It translates to CASRDSSTYYEQYF. The chain has TRBV6-1 and TRBJ2-7; maybe TRBD1 (6 bases). This CDR3 spans 14 amino acids. V was clipped by 6 bases and J by 3 bases, with 15 bases between them. Germline CDR1 reads MNHNS; CDR2 reads SASEGT.

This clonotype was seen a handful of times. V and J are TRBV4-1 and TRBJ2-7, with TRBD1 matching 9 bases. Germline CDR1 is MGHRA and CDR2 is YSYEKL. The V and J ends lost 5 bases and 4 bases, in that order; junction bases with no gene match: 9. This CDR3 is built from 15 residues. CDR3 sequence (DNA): TGCGCCAGCAGCATCCGGGGACAGGGCACTTACGAGCAGTACTTC. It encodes CASSIRGQGTYEQYF.

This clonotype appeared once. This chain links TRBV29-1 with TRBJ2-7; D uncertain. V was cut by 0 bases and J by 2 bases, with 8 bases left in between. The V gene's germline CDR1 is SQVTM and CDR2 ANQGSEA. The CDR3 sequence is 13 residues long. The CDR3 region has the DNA TGCAGCGTTGAAGACAGTAGCCCCTACGAGCAGTACTTC. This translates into CSVEDSSPYEQYF.

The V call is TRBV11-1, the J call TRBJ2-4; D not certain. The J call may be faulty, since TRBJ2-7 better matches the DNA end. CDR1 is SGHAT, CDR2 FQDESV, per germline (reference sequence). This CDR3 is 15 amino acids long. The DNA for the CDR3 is TGTGCCAGCAGCTTACCGGGTCTCCTTTCCTACGAGCAGTACTTC. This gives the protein CASSLPGLLSYEQYF.

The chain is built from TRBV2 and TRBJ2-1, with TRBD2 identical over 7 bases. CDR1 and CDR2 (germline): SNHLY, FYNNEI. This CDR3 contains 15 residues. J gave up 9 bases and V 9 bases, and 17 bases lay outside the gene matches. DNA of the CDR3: TGTGCCAGGACTACCACCATACTAGCGATTGGTGAGCAGTTCTTC. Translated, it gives CARTTTILAIGEQFF.

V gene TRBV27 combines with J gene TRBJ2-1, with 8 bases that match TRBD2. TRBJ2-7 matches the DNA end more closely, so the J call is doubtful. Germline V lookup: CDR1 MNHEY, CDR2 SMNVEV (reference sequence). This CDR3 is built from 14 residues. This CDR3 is CASRGGGSYNEQYF. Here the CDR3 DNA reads TGTGCCAGCAGAGGCGGGGGGTCCTACAATGAGCAGTACTTC.

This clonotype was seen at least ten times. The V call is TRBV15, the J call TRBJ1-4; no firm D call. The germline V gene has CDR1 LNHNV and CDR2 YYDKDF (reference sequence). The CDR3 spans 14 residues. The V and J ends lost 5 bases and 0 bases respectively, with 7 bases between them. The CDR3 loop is CATSAGATNEKLFF. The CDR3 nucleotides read TGTGCCACCAGCGCCGGTGCAACTAATGAAAAACTGTTTTTT. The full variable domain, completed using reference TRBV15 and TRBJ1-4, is DAMVIQNPRYQVTQFGKPVTLSCSQTLNHNVMYWYQQKSSQAPKLLFHYYDKDFNNEADTPDNFQSRRPNTSFCFLDIRSPGLGDTAMYLCATSAGATNEKLFFGSGTQLSVL.

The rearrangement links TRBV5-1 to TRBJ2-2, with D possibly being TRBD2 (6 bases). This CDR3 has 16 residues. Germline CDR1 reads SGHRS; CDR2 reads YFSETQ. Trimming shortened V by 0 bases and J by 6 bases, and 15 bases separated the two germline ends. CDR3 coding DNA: TGCGCCAGCAGCTTGGATGGTAGCGGTTGGGCCGGGGAGCTGTTTTTT. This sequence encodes CASSLDGSGWAGELFF.

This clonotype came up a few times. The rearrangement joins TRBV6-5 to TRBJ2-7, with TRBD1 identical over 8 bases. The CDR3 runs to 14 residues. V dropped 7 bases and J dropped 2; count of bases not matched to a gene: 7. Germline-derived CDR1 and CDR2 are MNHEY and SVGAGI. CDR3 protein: CASKPGQDTYEQYF. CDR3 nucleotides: TGTGCCAGCAAACCGGGACAGGACACCTACGAGCAGTACTTC.

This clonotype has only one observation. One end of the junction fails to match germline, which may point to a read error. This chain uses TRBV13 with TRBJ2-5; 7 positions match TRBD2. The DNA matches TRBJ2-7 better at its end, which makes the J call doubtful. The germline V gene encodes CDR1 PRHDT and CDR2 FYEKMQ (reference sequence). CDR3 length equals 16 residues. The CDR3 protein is CARSLGTGGPTSEQYF. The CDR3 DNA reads TGTGCCCGCAGCTTAGGGACGGGAGGCCCCACCTCCGAGCAGTACTTC.

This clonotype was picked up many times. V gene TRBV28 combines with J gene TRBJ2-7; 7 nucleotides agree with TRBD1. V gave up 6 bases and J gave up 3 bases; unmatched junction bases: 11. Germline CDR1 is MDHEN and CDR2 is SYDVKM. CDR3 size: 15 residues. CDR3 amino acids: CASSETGAAYYEQYF. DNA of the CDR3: TGTGCCAGCAGCGAAACAGGGGCCGCCTACTACGAGCAGTACTTC.

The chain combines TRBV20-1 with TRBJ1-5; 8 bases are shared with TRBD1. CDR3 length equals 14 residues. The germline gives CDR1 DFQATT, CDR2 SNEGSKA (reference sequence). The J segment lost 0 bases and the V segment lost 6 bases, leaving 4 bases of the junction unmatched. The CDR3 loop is CSAPGTGSNQPQHF. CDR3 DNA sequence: TGCAGTGCACCCGGGACAGGTAGCAATCAGCCCCAGCATTTT.

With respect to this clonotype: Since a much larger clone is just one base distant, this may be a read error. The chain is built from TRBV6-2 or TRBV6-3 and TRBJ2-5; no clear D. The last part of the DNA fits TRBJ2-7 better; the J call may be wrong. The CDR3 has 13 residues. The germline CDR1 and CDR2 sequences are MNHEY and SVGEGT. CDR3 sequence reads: CASREAPKDEQYF. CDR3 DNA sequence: TGTGCCAGCAGGGAAGCTCCGAAGGACGAGCAGTACTTC.

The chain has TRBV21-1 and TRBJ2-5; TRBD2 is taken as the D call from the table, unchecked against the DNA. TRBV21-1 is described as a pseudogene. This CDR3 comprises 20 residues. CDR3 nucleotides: TGTGCCAGCAGCAATATACTAGCGGGTCCTATGACCCCTAACCAAGAGACCCAGTACTTC. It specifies CASSNILAGPMTPNQETQYF.

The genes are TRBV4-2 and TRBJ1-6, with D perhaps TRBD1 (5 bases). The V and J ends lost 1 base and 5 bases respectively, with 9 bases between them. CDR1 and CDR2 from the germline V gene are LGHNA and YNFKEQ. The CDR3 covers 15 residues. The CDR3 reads CASSQGRGNNSPLHF. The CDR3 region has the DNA TGTGCCAGCAGCCAAGGGCGGGGGAATAATTCACCCCTCCACTTT.

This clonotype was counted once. The CDR3 bases are TGCAGTGCTAGTGGGTGGGAGGACTCCTACGAGCAGTACTTC. Its translation: CSASGWEDSYEQYF. The chain couples TRBV20-1 to TRBJ2-7, with D possibly matching TRBD2 (6 bases). CDR1 DFQATT and CDR2 SNEGSKA come from the germline V gene (reference sequence). The germline V and J ends were trimmed by 3 bases and 0 bases, with 12 bases remaining between them. This CDR3 is built from 14 residues.

CDR3 amino acids: CAIRGQTFITDTQYF. The CDR3 nucleotides are TGTGCCATCAGGGGACAGACCTTCATCACAGATACGCAGTATTTT. The chain has TRBV10-3 and TRBJ2-3; TRBD1 agrees at 7 bases. The CDR3 totals 15 residues. The V segment lost 6 bases and the J segment 2 bases; nucleotides outside the gene matches: 8. CDR1 is ENHRY and CDR2 is SYGVKD in the germline V gene.

This CDR3 reads CSARKLGQGTYEQYF. The DNA for the CDR3 is TGCAGTGCTAGAAAGCTCGGACAGGGAACGTACGAGCAGTACTTC. The chain uses TRBV20-1 and TRBJ2-7; 8 nucleotides line up with TRBD1. In germline, CDR1 is DFQATT, CDR2 SNEGSKA (reference sequence). J gave up 4 bases and V 2 bases, and 10 bases lay outside the gene matches. The CDR3 totals 15 residues.